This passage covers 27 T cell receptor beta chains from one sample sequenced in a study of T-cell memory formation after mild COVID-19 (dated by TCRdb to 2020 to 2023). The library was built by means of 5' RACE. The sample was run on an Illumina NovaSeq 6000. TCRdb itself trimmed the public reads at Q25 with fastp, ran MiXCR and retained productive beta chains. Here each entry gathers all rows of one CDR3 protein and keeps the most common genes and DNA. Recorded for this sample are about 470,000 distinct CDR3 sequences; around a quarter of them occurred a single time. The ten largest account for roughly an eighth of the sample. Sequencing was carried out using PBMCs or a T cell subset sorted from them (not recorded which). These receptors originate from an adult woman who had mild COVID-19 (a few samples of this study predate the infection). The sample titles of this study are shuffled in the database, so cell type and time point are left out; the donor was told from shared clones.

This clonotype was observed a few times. The CDR3 DNA reads TGTGCCAGCAGCCGTCGGGACGCGGCCAGCTCTGGGGCCAACGTCCTGACTTTC. This translates into CASSRRDAASSGANVLTF. The chain recombines TRBV5-5 with TRBJ2-6; the D call may be TRBD1 or TRBD2 (5 bases each). Germline loops: CDR1 SGHKS, CDR2 YYEKEE (reference sequence). Deletions cut 4 bases from V and 0 bases from J, with 17 bases between. The CDR3 extends over 18 amino acids.

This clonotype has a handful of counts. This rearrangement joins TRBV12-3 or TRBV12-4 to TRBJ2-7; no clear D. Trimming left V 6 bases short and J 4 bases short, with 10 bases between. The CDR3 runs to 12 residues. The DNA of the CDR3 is TGTGCCAGCAGCCCCACGGATTACGAGCAGTACTTC. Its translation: CASSPTDYEQYF.

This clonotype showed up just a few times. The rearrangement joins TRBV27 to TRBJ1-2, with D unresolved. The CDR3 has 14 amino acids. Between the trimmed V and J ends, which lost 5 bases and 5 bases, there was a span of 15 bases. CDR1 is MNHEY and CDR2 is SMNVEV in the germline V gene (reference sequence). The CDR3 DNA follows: TGTGCCAGCAGTCTCTCCCCCTGGAGTTATGGCTACACCTTC. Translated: CASSLSPWSYGYTF.

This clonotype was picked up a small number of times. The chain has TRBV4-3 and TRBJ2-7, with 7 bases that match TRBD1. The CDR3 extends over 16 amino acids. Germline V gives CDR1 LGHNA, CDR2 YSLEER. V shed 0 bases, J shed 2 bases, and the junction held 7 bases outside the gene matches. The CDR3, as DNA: TGCGCCAGCAGCCAAGAATACGACAGGGTCGCCTACGAGCAGTACTTC. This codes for CASSQEYDRVAYEQYF.

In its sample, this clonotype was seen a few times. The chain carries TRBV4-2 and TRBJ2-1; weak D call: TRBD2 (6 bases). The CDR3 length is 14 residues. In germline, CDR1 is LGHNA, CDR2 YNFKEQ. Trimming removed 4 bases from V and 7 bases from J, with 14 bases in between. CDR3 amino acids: CASSLGTPGNEQFF. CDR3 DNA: TGTGCCAGCAGCCTCGGGACTCCGGGGAATGAGCAGTTCTTC.

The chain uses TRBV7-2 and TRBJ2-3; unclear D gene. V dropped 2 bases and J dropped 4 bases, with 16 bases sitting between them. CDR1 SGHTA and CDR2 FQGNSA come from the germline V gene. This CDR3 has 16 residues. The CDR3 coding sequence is TGTGCCAGCAGCTTAAGAGGCCTCCTAGGGCCAGATACGCAGTATTTT. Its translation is CASSLRGLLGPDTQYF.

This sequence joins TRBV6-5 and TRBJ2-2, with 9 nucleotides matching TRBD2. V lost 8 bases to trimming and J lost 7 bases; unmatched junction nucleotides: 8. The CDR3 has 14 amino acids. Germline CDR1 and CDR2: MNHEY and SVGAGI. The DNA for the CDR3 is TGTGCCAGCGCGGCGGGAGGGCCTGTCGGGGAGCTGTTTTTT. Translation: CASAAGGPVGELFF.

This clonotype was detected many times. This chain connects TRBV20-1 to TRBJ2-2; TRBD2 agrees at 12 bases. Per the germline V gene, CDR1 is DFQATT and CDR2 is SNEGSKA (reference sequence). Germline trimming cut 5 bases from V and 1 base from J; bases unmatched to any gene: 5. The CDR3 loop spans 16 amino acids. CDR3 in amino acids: CSAGTSGRRNTGELFF. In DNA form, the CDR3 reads TGCAGTGCTGGGACTAGCGGGCGCCGGAACACCGGGGAGCTGTTTTTT.

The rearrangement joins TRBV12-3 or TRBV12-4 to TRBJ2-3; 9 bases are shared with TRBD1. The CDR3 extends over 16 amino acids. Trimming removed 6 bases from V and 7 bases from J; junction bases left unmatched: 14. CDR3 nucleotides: TGTGCCAGCAGCCGAACCGGGACAGGGTTTTCGAATACGCAGTATTTT. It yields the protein CASSRTGTGFSNTQYF.

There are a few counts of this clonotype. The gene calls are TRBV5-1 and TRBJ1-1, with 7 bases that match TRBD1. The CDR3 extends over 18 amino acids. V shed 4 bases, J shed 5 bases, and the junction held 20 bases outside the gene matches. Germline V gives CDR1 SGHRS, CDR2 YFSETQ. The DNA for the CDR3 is TGCGCCAGCAGCCGGGGGGATAGGTCAGGGGGGTTTCCGACTGAAGCTTTCTTT. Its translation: CASSRGDRSGGFPTEAFF.

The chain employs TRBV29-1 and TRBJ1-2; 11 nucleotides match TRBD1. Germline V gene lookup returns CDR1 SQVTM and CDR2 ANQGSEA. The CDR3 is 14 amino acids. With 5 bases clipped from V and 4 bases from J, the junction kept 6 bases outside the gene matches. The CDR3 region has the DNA TGCAGCGTTCTTGACGGGACAGGGGGCTATGGCTACACCTTC. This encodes CSVLDGTGGYGYTF.

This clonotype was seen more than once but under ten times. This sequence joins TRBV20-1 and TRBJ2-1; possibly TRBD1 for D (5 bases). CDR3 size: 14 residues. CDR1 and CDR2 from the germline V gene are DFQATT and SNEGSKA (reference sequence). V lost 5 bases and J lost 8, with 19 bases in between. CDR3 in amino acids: CSAYYPARVDEQFF. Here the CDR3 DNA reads TGCAGTGCTTACTACCCGGCCAGGGTCGATGAGCAGTTCTTC.

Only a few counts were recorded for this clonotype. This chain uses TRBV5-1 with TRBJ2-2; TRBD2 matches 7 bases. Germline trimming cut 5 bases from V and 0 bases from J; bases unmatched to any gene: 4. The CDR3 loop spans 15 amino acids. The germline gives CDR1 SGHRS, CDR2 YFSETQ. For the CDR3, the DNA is TGCGCCAGCAGAAGCGGGATAGCGAACACCGGGGAGCTGTTTTTT. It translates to CASRSGIANTGELFF.

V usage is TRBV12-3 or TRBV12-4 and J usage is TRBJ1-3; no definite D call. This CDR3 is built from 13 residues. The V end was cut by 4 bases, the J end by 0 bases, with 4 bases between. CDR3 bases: TGTGCCAGCAGTTCGTTCTCTGGAAACACCATATATTTT. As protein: CASSSFSGNTIYF.

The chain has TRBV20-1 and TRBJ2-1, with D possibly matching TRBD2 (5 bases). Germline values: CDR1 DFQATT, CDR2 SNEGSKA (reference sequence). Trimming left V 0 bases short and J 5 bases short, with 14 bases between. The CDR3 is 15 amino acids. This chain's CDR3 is CSARDHSEMNNEQFF. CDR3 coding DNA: TGCAGTGCTAGAGACCATAGCGAGATGAACAATGAGCAGTTCTTC.

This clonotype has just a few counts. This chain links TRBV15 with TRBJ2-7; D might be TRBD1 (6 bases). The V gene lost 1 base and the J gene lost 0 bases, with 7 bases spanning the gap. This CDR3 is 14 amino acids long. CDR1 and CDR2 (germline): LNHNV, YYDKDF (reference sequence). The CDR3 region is CATSRVDSSYEQYF. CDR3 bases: TGTGCCACCAGCAGAGTGGACAGCTCCTACGAGCAGTACTTC. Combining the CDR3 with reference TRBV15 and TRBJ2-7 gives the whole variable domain DAMVIQNPRYQVTQFGKPVTLSCSQTLNHNVMYWYQQKSSQAPKLLFHYYDKDFNNEADTPDNFQSRRPNTSFCFLDIRSPGLGDTAMYLCATSRVDSSYEQYFGPGTRLTVT.

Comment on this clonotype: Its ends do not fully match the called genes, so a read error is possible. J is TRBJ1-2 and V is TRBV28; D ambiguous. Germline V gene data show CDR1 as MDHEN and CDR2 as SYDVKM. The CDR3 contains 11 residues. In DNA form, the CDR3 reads TGTGCCAGCAGTCCCGCCCGTGAGGCCTACTTC. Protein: CASSPAREAYF.

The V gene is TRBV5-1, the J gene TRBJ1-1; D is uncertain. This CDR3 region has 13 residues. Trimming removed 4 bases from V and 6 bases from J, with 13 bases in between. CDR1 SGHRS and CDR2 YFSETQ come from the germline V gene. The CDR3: CASSLRGYSEAFF. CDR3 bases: TGCGCCAGCAGCCTGCGTGGGTACTCTGAAGCTTTCTTT.

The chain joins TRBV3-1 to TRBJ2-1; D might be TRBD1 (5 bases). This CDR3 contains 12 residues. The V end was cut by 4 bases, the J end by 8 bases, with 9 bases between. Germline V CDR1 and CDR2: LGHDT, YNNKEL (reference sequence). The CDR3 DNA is TGTGCCAGCAGCCGCAGGGTAGATGAGCAGTTCTTC. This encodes CASSRRVDEQFF.

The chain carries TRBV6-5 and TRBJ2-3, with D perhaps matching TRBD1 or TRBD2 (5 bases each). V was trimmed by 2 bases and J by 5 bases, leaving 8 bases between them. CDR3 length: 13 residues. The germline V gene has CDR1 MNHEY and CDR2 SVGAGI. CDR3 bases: TGTGCCAGCAGTTACAGGGACCGAGATACGCAGTATTTT. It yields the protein CASSYRDRDTQYF.

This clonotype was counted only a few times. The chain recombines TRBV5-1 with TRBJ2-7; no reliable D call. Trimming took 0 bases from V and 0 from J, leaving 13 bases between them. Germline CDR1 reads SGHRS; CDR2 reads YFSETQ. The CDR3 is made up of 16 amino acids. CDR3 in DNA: TGCGCCAGCAGCTTGGGGGCACACCCCTACTCCTACGAGCAGTACTTC. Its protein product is CASSLGAHPYSYEQYF.

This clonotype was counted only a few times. As DNA, the CDR3 is TGTGCCAGCAGCCAAATCCGACGAGTCTCTGAGCAGTTCTTC. Amino acid sequence: CASSQIRRVSEQFF. The chain combines TRBV3-1 with TRBJ2-1, with D uncertain. The V gene lost 2 bases and the J gene lost 9 bases, with 14 bases spanning the gap. The CDR3 length is 14 residues. Germline V gives CDR1 LGHDT, CDR2 YNNKEL (reference sequence).

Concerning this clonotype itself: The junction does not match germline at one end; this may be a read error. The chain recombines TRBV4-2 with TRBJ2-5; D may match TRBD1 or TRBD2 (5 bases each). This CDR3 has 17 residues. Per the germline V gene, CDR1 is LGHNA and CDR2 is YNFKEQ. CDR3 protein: CSSSQEPSGTWQETQYF. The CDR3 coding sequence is TGTTCCAGCAGCCAAGAGCCCTCCGGGACGTGGCAAGAGACCCAGTACTTC.

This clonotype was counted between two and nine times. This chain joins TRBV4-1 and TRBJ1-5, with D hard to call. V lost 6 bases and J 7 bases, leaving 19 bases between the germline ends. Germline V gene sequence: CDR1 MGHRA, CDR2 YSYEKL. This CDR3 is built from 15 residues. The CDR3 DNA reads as TGCGCCAGCAGTATCCGAGGGTACGAGGACCAGCCCCAGCATTTT. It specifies CASSIRGYEDQPQHF.

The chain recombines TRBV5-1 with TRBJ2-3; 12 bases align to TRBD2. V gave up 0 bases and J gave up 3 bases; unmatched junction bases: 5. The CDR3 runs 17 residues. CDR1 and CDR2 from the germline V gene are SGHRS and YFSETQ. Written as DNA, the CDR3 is TGCGCCAGCAGCTTGGCCAGTCTAGCGGGAGGGACAGATACGCAGTATTTT. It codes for CASSLASLAGGTDTQYF.

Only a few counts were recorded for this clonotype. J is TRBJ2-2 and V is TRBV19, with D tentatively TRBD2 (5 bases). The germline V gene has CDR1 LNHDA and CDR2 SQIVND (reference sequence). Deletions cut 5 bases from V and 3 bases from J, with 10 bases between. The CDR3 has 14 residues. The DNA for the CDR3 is TGTGCCAGTAGTGCTGGACTGCACACCGGGGAGCTGTTTTTT. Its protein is CASSAGLHTGELFF.

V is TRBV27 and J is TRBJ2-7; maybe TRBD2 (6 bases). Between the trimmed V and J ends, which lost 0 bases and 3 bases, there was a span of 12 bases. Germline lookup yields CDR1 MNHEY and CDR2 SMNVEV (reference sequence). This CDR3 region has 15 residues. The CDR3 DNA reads TGTGCCAGCAGTTTATCGGCTAGCGATATCTACGAGCAGTACTTC. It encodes CASSLSASDIYEQYF.